Shown below are 7 T cell receptor beta chains from a single sample sequenced in a study of T cells expressing NK-cell markers. TCRdb re-called the 5' RACE reads and shows each CDR3 protein once, DNA omitted. This table lists 440,000 or so distinct CDR3 sequences. The sample consisted of blood T cells: a sorted CD56 or NKG2C T cell subset, CD4+ or CD8+ T cells, or bulk PBMC T cells (not recorded which). The receptor set was obtained from a woman between 18 and 75 years old in good health.

The rearrangement links TRBV5-5 to TRBJ1-5; TCRdb indicates TRBD1, and absent DNA this call remains unverified. From germline, CDR1 is SGHKS and CDR2 YYEKEE (reference sequence). The CDR3 covers 15 residues. The CDR3 sequence: CASSLDWGSSQPQHF.

The genes are TRBV20-1 and TRBJ2-1; the TCRdb D gene call, TRBD2, has no DNA to confirm it. This CDR3 spans 15 amino acids. Germline V gene data show CDR1 as DFQATT and CDR2 as SNEGSKA (reference sequence). The CDR3: CSASPGTSPFREQFF.

The chain employs TRBV7-6 and TRBJ1-3. The germline V gene has CDR1 SGHVS and CDR2 FNYEAQ. The CDR3 is 17 residues long. The CDR3 region is CASSLEAGLLSGNTIYF.

This rearrangement joins TRBV6-5 to TRBJ2-1; TCRdb gives TRBD2 as the D gene, but with no DNA this cannot be confirmed. CDR3 size: 15 residues. Germline V gene lookup returns CDR1 MNHEY and CDR2 SVGAGI. This CDR3 reads CASSYGGIRYNEQFF.

The chain has TRBV7-3 and TRBJ1-1. CDR3 length: 16 amino acids. Germline V lookup: CDR1 SGHTA, CDR2 FQGTGA. CDR3 sequence reads: CASSLNSLGVNTEAFF.

V and J are TRBV10-3 and TRBJ2-1; there is no DNA to check the TCRdb D call of TRBD2. From germline, CDR1 is ENHRY and CDR2 SYGVKD. The CDR3 has 13 amino acids. CDR3 region: CAISGAGVTEQFF.

This sequence joins TRBV5-1 and TRBJ2-5; the TCRdb call, TRBD1, lacks DNA for checking. This CDR3 has 15 amino acids. Germline CDR1 SGHRS, CDR2 YFSETQ. The CDR3 region is CASSLQDRDQETQYF.